The 13 T cell receptor beta chains presented below share a single source sample, sequenced in a study of radiation and T cells in renal cell carcinoma. As for time point: blood 2 weeks post-SBRT. Specified treatment: 15 Gy SBRT to primary tumor, nephrectomy 4 weeks later. Using immunoSEQ multiplex PCR, the repertoire was profiled, and TCRdb retains in-frame clones only, with some absent. The sample shows about 65,000 clones, roughly 72% of them seen only once. The specimen was blood, collected from a patient whose treatment included radiotherapy and nephrectomy. The receptors here all came from a man aged 60 to 75 with renal cell carcinoma.

The chain joins TRBV7-2 to TRBJ1-2; D is uncertain. Germline CDR1 and CDR2: SGHTA and FQGNSA. The CDR3 consists of 13 residues. V lost 5 bases, J lost 4 bases, and 11 bases lay in between. Written as DNA, the CDR3 is TGTGCCAGCAGCCCGGACGGAGCCTATGGCTACACCTTC. Translation: CASSPDGAYGYTF.

The rearrangement links TRBV7-6 to TRBJ2-5; tentative D call: TRBD1 (5 bases). The V gene lost 5 bases and the J gene lost 1 base, with 17 bases spanning the gap. Germline V gives CDR1 SGHVS, CDR2 FNYEAQ. This CDR3 is 16 amino acids long. CDR3 sequence: CASSTGQQASQETQYF. CDR3 in DNA: TGTGCCAGCAGCACTGGACAACAGGCAAGCCAAGAGACCCAGTACTTC. Based on the CDR3 plus reference TRBV7-6 and TRBJ2-5, the full variable domain is GAGVSQSPRYKVTKRGQDVALRCDPISGHVSLYWYRQALGQGPEFLTYFNYEAQQDKSGLPNDRFSAERPEGSISTLTIQRTEQRDSAMYRCASSTGQQASQETQYFGPGTRLLVL.

V gene TRBV5-4 combines with J gene TRBJ1-1, with TRBD1 as a possible D gene (6 bases). The CDR3 is 16 residues long. Trimming stripped 0 bases from V and 4 bases from J, with 16 bases between. Germline V gene sequence: CDR1 SGHNT, CDR2 YYREEE (reference sequence). For the CDR3, the DNA is TGTGCCAGCAGCTTGGGCGGTGAGGGGGGCCGCACTGAAGCTTTCTTT. Translating it yields CASSLGGEGGRTEAFF.

The chain uses TRBV4-1 and TRBJ1-1, with 7 bases aligning to TRBD1. This CDR3 region has 14 residues. The V segment lost 4 bases and the J segment 7 bases; nucleotides outside the gene matches: 9. Per the germline V gene, CDR1 is MGHRA and CDR2 is YSYEKL. The CDR3 here is CASSPTMTGNEAFF. DNA for the CDR3: TGCGCCAGCAGCCCGACAATGACAGGGAATGAAGCTTTCTTT.

The rearrangement links TRBV12-5 to TRBJ1-2, with 8 bases identical to TRBD1. V dropped 6 bases and J dropped 5; count of bases not matched to a gene: 5. The germline V gene has CDR1 LGHNT and CDR2 FRNRAP. There are 13 residues in the CDR3. As DNA, the CDR3 is TGTGCTAGTGGGGGACAGGAGTTTTATGGCTACACCTTC. It specifies CASGGQEFYGYTF.

V usage is TRBV5-1 and J usage is TRBJ1-3; tentative D call: TRBD1 (5 bases). The CDR3 totals 15 residues. The germline V gene has CDR1 SGHRS and CDR2 YFSETQ. V lost 3 bases to trimming and J lost 4 bases, with 14 bases between them. The CDR3 here is CASSYLPTEGNTIYF. For the CDR3, the DNA is TGCGCCAGCAGCTACCTCCCGACAGAGGGAAACACCATATATTTT.

The chain couples TRBV9 to TRBJ2-6, with no clear D. The V gene lost 3 bases and the J gene lost 4 bases, with 11 bases spanning the gap. The germline CDR1 and CDR2 sequences are SGDLS and YYNGEE. The CDR3 runs to 15 residues. CDR3 DNA sequence: TGTGCCAGCAGCGCGGAATTCTCCGGGGCCAACGTCCTGACTTTC. This sequence encodes CASSAEFSGANVLTF.

This sequence joins TRBV5-1 and TRBJ1-1; possible D gene TRBD1, 6 bases. V was clipped by 4 bases and J by 5 bases, with 18 bases between them. Germline CDR1 reads SGHRS; CDR2 reads YFSETQ. This CDR3 has 15 residues. The CDR3, as DNA: TGCGCCAGCAGCCCCCAGGGACATCCTGGGACTGAAGCTTTCTTT. This encodes CASSPQGHPGTEAFF.

This clone was seen more than once but under ten times. The genes are TRBV6-6 and TRBJ2-7; TRBD1 is a possible D gene (6 bases). The CDR3 sequence is 15 residues long. Deletions cut 5 bases from V and 3 bases from J, with 17 bases between. CDR1 is MNHNY and CDR2 is SVGAGI in the germline V gene (reference sequence). The CDR3 here is CASSKQGKPHYEQYF. CDR3 sequence (DNA): TGTGCCAGCAGTAAACAGGGAAAGCCCCACTACGAGCAGTACTTC.

This clone showed up just once. The gene calls are TRBV4-2 and TRBJ2-1; TRBD2 is a possible D gene (5 bases). This CDR3 comprises 17 residues. Per the germline V gene, CDR1 is LGHNA and CDR2 is YNFKEQ. V lost 8 bases and J 0 bases, leaving 20 bases between the germline ends. The CDR3 loop reads CASGNQEVRVSYNEQFF. Here the CDR3 DNA reads TGTGCCAGCGGGAACCAAGAGGTGAGGGTCTCCTACAATGAGCAGTTCTTC.

This chain connects TRBV11-3 to TRBJ1-1; weak D call: TRBD1 (5 bases). The V end was cut by 5 bases, the J end by 1 base, with 14 bases between. Germline CDR1 SGHNT, CDR2 YENEEA. The CDR3 length is 15 residues. The CDR3 DNA sequence: TGTGCCAGCAGCGCATGGGACGAGAGGAACACTGAAGCTTTCTTT. Translated: CASSAWDERNTEAFF.

V usage is TRBV12-5 and J usage is TRBJ1-1; D ambiguous. The germline CDR1 and CDR2 sequences are LGHNT and FRNRAP. This CDR3 comprises 14 residues. V lost 5 bases to trimming and J lost 1 base, with 11 bases between them. The CDR3 region has the DNA TGTGCTAGTGGTCCCTCGGGTGGGAACACTGAAGCTTTCTTT. Amino acid sequence: CASGPSGGNTEAFF.

The chain links TRBV6-1 to TRBJ2-4; D uncertain. The CDR3 spans 13 residues. Germline values: CDR1 MNHNS, CDR2 SASEGT. V was cut by 4 bases and J by 0 bases, with 4 bases left in between. CDR3 in amino acids: CASSGGAKNIQYF. Written as DNA, the CDR3 is TGTGCCAGCAGTGGGGGAGCCAAAAACATTCAGTACTTC.